This TCR beta chain is from a study of PD-1 blockade in classical Hodgkin lymphoma. About the study: Intravenous infusions of nivolumab 3 mg/kg reached patients every 2 weeks.

CDR3 length: 17 amino acids. Per germline, CDR1 LGHNA and CDR2 YSLEER. Trimming stripped 0 bases from V and 0 bases from J, with 11 bases between. Patients all relapsed after autologous stem cell transplantation, and there was variation in brentuximab vedotin exposure. The best responses consisted of complete response, partial response or progressive disease. Study-level findings and limits: Complete responders had baseline diversity similar to newly diagnosed patients.

Details on this clone: Its antigen is as yet unknown.

The data were produced by immunoSEQ multiplex PCR, yet TCRdb's version contains in-frame clones alone and is incomplete. The sample has about 40,000 clones, about 89% seen once. The sequence was collected from a human donor with classical Hodgkin lymphoma. Sequencing used peripheral blood mononuclear cells (PBMCs), obtained at baseline. This chain uses TRBV4-3 with TRBJ1-4; D is unresolved. In DNA form, the CDR3 reads TGCGCCAGCAGCCAAGATGTTTTCCTTGCAACTAATGAAAAACTGTTTTTT. Protein sequence: CASSQDVFLATNEKLFF.